This T cell receptor beta chain derives from a study of T cell clonality in common variable immunodeficiency. CDR1 and CDR2 from the germline V gene are DFQATT and SNEGSKA (reference sequence). The CDR3 is made up of 16 amino acids. Losses at the gene ends were 3 bases for V and 4 bases for J; bases not matched to a gene: 11. The table came from immunoSEQ multiplex PCR; TCRdb's copy has only in-frame clones and leaves some out. The repertoire consists of tens of thousands of clones, none detected only once. This clone was observed many times. Its antigen is undetermined. The read ends 3 residues shy of where the CDR3 ends; the end is completed using the germline J gene. Study outcomes and limitations: Compared with controls, CVID subjects had fewer shared TCRbeta clones. Fewer deletions and N-nucleotide insertions were reportedly seen in common variable immunodeficiency TCR beta sequences.

This TCR came from a person aged 18 to 70 in good health. The genes are TRBV20-1 and TRBJ2-2, with 7 bases identical to TRBD1. The specimen was peripheral blood mononuclear cells. CDR3 protein: CSASRRQGRFTGELFF. The CDR3 DNA, read in part, is TGCAGTGCTAGTAGAAGACAGGGCCGATTCACCGGGGAG.